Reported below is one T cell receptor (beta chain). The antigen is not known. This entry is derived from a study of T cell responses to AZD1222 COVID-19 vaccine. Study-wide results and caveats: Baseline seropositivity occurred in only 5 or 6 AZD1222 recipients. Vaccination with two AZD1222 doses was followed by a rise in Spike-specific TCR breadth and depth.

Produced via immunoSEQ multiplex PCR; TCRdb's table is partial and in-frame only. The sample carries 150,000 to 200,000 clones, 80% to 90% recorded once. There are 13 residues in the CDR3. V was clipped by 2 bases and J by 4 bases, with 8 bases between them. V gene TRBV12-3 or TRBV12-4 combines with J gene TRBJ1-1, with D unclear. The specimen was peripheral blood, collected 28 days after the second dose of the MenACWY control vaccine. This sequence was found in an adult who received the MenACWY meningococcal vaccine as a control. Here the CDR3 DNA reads TGTGCCAGCAGTTTAAATCTGGTCACTGAAGCTTTCTTT. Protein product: CASSLNLVTEAFF.